Sequencing of this T cell receptor beta chain was carried out in a study of CD8+ T cells in alopecia areata. Study-wide context: Treatment with tofacitinib (6 to 18 months) was followed by 6 months off drug. The study's findings and limits: While tofacitinib was given, many expanded lesional clones persisted in scalp and blood. When scalp samples are sequenced, resident alphabeta T cells of normal skin are also captured.

As the sequencing template, cDNA was produced by extracting RNA and reverse transcribing it. Here immunoSEQ multiplex PCR was the method, and the copy in TCRdb shows in-frame clones only, minus some. The sample lists under 350,000 clones, roughly 60% seen once, with approximately 2% in the top ten. The table lists this clone with a few counts. Its cognate antigen is unknown. Described treatment: oral pan-JAK inhibitor, 5-10 mg twice daily. This TCR was recovered from a human donor with alopecia areata. The sample was CD4+ T cells sorted from blood, taken at week 24, from a patient treated with tofacitinib.

The CDR3 sequence is CASSLGGEGNQPQHF. CDR3 nucleotides: TGTGCCAGCAGCTTAGGGGGCGAGGGCAATCAGCCCCAGCATTTT. The rearrangement joins TRBV7-2 to TRBJ1-5; D might be TRBD1 (5 bases). CDR1 is SGHTA, CDR2 FQGNSA, per germline. Trimming removed 1 base from V and 2 bases from J, with 9 bases in between. The length of the CDR3 is 15 residues.